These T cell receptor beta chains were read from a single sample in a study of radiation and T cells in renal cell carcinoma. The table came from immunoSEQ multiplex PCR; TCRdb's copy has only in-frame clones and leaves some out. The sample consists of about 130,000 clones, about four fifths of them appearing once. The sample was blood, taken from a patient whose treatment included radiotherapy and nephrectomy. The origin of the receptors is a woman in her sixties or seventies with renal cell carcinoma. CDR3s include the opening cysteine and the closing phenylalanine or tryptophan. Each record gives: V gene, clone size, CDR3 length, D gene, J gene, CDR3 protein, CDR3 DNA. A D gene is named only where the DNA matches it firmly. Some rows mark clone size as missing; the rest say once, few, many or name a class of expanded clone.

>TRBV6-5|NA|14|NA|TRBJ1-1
CASSYRQMNTEAFF
TGTGCCAGCAGCTACCGGCAGATGAACACTGAAGCTTTCTTT
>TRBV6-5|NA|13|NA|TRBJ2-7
CASSYSTPYEQYF
TGTGCCAGCAGTTACTCCACACCCTACGAGCAGTACTTC
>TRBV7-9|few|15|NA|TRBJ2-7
CASSKTGKSSYEQYF
TGTGCCAGCAGCAAAACAGGGAAGAGCTCCTACGAGCAGTACTTC
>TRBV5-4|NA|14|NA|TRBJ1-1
CASSQLDKNTEAFF
TGCGCCAGCAGCCAACTGGACAAGAACACTGAAGCTTTCTTT
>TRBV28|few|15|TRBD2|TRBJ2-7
CASSLVLAGVYEQYF
TGTGCCAGCAGTTTAGTCCTAGCGGGAGTGTACGAGCAGTACTTC
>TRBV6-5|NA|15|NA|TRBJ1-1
CASRRNRVGSTEAFF
TGTGCCAGCAGACGCAACAGGGTCGGGAGCACTGAAGCTTTCTTT
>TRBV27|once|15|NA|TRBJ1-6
CASSLANSYNSPLHF
TGTGCCAGCAGTTTGGCCAACTCCTATAATTCACCCCTCCACTTT
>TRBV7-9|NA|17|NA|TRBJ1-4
CASSLATGRHLYEKLFF
TGTGCCAGCAGCTTAGCTACGGGCCGGCACCTTTATGAAAAACTGTTTTTT
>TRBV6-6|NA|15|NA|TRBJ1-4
CASSYGGMTNEKLFF
TGTGCCAGCAGTTACGGAGGAATGACTAATGAAAAACTGTTTTTT
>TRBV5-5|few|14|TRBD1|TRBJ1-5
CASSLMSGGQPQHF
TGTGCCAGCAGCTTGATGTCAGGGGGTCAGCCCCAGCATTTT
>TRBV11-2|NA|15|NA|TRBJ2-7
CASSFMGSSTYEQYF
TGTGCCAGCAGCTTCATGGGGTCAAGCACCTACGAGCAGTACTTC
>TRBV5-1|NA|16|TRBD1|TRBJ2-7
CASSGNSGTATYEQYF
TGCGCCAGCAGTGGGAACTCCGGGACAGCTACCTACGAGCAGTACTTC
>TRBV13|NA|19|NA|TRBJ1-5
CASSCTNLQEDLGNQPQHF
TGTGCCAGCAGCTGCACTAATTTGCAGGAGGACCTGGGCAATCAGCCCCAGCATTTT
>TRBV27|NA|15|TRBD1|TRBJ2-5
CASRTRTGGAETQYF
TGTGCCAGCAGGACCAGGACAGGGGGTGCCGAGACCCAGTACTTC
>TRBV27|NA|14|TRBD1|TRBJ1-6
CASTVTGANSPLHF
TGTGCCAGCACTGTGACAGGGGCTAATTCACCCCTCCACTTT
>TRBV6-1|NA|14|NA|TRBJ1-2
CASRISGTPGGYTF
TGTGCCAGCAGGATATCCGGGACCCCTGGAGGCTACACCTTC
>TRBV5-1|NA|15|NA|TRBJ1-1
CASSFLGPENTEAFF
TGCGCCAGCAGCTTTCTTGGTCCGGAGAACACTGAAGCTTTCTTT
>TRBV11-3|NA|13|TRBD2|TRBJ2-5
CASSGGRHETQYF
TGTGCCAGCAGCGGCGGGAGACACGAGACCCAGTACTTC
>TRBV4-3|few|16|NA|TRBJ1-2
CASSQDRTAANYGYTF
TGCGCCAGCAGCCAAGATAGAACGGCAGCGAACTATGGCTACACCTTC
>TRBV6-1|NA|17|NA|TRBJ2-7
CASSEASIGRFSYEQYF
TGTGCCAGCAGTGAAGCGAGTATCGGGCGATTCTCCTACGAGCAGTACTTC
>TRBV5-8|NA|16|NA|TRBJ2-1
CASSLLGAGSYNEQFF
TGTGCCAGCAGCTTGTTAGGGGCAGGATCCTACAATGAGCAGTTCTTC
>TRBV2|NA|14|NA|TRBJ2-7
CASTIDRSVYEQYF
TGTGCCAGCACCATAGACCGGAGCGTCTACGAGCAGTACTTC
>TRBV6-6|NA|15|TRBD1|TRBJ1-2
CASSYGTGGIFGYTF
TGTGCCAGCAGTTACGGAACAGGGGGCATCTTTGGCTACACCTTC
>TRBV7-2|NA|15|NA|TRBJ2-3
CASSPRRGGTDTQYF
TGTGCCAGCAGCCCCCGCCGAGGGGGCACAGATACGCAGTATTTT
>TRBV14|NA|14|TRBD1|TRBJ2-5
CASRQSGQGVTQYF
TGTGCCAGCAGGCAATCGGGACAGGGGGTGACCCAGTACTTC
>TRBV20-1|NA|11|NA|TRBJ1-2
CTADWGYGYTF
TGCACTGCGGACTGGGGCTATGGCTACACCTTC
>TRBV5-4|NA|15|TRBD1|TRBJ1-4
CASSVGQGPNEKLFF
TGTGCCAGCAGCGTGGGACAGGGCCCTAATGAAAAACTGTTTTTT
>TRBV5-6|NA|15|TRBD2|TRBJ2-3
CASSLSGLAGDTQYF
TGTGCCAGCAGCTTGTCAGGACTAGCGGGGGATACGCAGTATTTT
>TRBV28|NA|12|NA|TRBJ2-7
CASSGQNYEQYF
TGTGCCAGCAGTGGTCAGAACTACGAGCAGTACTTC
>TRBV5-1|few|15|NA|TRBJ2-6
CASKTGNSGANVLTF
TGCGCCAGCAAGACGGGCAACTCTGGGGCCAACGTCCTGACTTTC
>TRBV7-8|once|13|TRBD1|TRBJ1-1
CASSTGGVTEAFF
TGTGCCAGCAGCACAGGGGGGGTCACTGAAGCTTTCTTT